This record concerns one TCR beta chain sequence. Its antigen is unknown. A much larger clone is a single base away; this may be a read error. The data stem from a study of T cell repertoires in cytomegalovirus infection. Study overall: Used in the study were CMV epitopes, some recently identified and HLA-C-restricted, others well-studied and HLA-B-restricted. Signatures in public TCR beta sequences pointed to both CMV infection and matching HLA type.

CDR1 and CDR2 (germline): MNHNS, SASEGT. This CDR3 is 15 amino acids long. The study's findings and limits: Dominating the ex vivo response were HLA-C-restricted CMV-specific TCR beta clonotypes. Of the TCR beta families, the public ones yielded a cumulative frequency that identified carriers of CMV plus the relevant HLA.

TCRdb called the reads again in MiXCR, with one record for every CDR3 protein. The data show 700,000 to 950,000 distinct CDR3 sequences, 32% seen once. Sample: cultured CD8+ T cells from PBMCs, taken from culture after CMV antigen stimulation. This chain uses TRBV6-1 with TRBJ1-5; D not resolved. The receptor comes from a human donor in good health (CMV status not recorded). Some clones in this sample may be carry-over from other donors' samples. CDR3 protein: CASSEARGSNQSQHF. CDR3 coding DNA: TGTGCCAGCAGTGAAGCCCGCGGTAGCAATCAGTCCCAGCATTTT.